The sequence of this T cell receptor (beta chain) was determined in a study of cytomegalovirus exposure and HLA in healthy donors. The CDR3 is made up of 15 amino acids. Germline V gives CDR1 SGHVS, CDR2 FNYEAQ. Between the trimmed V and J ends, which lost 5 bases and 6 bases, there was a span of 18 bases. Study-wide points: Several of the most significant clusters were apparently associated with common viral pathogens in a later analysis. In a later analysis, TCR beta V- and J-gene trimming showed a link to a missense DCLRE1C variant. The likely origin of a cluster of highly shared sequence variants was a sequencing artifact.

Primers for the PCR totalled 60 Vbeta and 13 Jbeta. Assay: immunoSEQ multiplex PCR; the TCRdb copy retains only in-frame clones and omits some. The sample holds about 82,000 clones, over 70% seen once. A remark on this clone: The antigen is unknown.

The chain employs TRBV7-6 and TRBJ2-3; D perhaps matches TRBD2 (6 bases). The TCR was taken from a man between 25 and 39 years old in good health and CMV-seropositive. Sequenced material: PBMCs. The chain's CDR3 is CASSLTSVGGDTQYF. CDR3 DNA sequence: TGTGCCAGCAGCCTAACATCCGTGGGAGGTGATACGCAGTATTTT. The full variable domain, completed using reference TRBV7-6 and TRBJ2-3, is GAGVSQSPRYKVTKRGQDVALRCDPISGHVSLYWYRQALGQGPEFLTYFNYEAQQDKSGLPNDRFSAERPEGSISTLTIQRTEQRDSAMYRCASSLTSVGGDTQYFGPGTRLTVL.